This TCR beta chain emerged from a study of blood T cell repertoires in COVID-19. TCRdb keeps only in-frame clones here, not all; method: immunoSEQ multiplex PCR. The data hold some 150,000 clones, with roughly 89% observed a single time. This CDR3 is built from 13 residues. Germline CDR1 is SGHNT and CDR2 is YYREEE (reference sequence). The V and J ends lost 2 bases and 7 bases, in that order; junction bases with no gene match: 2. The origin of this receptor is a man aged 50-60 years with acute or convalescent COVID-19. The sequenced sample consisted of peripheral blood. This rearrangement joins TRBV5-4 to TRBJ2-4; 8 bases map to TRBD1. The DNA for the CDR3 is TGTGCCAGCAGCTTAGGACAGGGCAACATTCAGTACTTC. Translation: CASSLGQGNIQYF.